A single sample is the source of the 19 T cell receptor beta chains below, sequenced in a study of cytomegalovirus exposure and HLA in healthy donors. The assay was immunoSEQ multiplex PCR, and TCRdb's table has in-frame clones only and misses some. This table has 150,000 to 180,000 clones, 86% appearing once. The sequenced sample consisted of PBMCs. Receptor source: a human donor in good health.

The CDR3 region has the DNA TGTGCCAGTAGTATAGAGGACAGGGTGAACACTGAAGCTTTCTTT. Its translation is CASSIEDRVNTEAFF. The chain couples TRBV19 to TRBJ1-1, with TRBD1 identical over 8 bases. The germline CDR1 and CDR2 sequences are LNHDA and SQIVND (reference sequence). The CDR3 consists of 15 residues. The V and J ends lost 0 bases and 0 bases, in that order; junction bases with no gene match: 0.

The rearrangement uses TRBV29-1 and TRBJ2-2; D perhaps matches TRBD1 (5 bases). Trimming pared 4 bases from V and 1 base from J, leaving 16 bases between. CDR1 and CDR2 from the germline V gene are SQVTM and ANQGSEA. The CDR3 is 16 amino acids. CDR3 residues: CSVGLTDYLNTGELFF. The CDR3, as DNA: TGCAGCGTTGGTCTGACAGATTATCTGAACACCGGGGAGCTGTTTTTT.

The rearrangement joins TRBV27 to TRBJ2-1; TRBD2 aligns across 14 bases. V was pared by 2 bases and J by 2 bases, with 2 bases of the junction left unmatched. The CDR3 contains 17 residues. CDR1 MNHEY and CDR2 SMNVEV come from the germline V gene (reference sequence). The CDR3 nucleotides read TGTGCCAGCAGTTTACGACTAGCGGGGGGGACCTACAATGAGCAGTTCTTC. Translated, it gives CASSLRLAGGTYNEQFF.

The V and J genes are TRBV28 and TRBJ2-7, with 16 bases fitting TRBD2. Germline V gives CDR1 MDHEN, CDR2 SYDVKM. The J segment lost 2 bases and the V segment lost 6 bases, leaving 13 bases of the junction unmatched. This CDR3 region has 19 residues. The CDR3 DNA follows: TGTGCCAGCAGCCCCTCGAGTCCGGGACTAGCGGGAGGGCCCTACGAGCAGTACTTC. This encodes CASSPSSPGLAGGPYEQYF.

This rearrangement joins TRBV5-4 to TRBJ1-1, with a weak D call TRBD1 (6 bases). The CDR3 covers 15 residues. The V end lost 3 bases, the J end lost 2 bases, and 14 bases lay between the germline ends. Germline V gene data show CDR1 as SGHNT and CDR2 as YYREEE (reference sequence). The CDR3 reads CASSSEGRGNTEAFF. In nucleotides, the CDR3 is TGTGCCAGCAGCTCCGAAGGCAGGGGAAACACTGAAGCTTTCTTT.

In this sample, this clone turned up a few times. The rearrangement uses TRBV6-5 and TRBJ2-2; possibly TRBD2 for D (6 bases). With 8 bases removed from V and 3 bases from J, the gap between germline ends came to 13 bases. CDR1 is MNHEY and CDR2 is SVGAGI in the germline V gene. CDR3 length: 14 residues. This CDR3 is CASFDGGDTGELFF. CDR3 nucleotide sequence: TGTGCCAGCTTCGACGGAGGGGACACCGGGGAGCTGTTTTTT.

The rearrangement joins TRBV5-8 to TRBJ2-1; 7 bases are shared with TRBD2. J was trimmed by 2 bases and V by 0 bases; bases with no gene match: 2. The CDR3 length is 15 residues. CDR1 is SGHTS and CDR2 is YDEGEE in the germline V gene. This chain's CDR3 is CASSLGGGTYNEQFF. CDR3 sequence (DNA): TGTGCCAGCAGCTTGGGGGGGGGAACCTACAATGAGCAGTTCTTC.

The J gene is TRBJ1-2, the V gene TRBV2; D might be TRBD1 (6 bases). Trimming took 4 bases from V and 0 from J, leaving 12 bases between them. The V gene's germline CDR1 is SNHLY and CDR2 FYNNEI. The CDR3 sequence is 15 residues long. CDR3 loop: CASSGQGIANYGYTF. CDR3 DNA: TGTGCCAGCAGTGGGCAGGGGATAGCTAACTATGGCTACACCTTC.

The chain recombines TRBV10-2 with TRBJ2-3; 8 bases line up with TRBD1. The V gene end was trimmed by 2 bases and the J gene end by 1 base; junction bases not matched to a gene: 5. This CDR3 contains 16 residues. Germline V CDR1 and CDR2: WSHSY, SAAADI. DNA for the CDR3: TGCGCCAGCAGTGAGCCGCAGACAGGGGGCACAGATACGCAGTATTTT. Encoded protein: CASSEPQTGGTDTQYF.

CDR3 in amino acids: CASSLNGGATDTQYF. Here the CDR3 DNA reads TGTGCCAGCAGCTTAAACGGGGGGGCCACAGATACGCAGTATTTT. J is TRBJ2-3 and V is TRBV11-2, with 8 positions matching TRBD2. The CDR3 covers 15 residues. V was pared by 2 bases and J by 2 bases, with 3 bases of the junction left unmatched. Germline V gives CDR1 SGHAT, CDR2 FQNNGV. The whole variable domain, filled in from reference TRBV11-2 and TRBJ2-3, reads EAGVAQSPRYKIIEKRQSVAFWCNPISGHATLYWYQQILGQGPKLLIQFQNNGVVDDSQLPKDRFSAERLKGVDSTLKIQPAKLEDSAVYLCASSLNGGATDTQYFGPGTRLTVL.

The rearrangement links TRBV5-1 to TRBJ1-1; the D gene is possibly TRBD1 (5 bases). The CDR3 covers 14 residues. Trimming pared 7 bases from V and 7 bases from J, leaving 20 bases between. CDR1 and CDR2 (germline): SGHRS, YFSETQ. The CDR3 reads CASRKSQGFDEAFF. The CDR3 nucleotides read TGCGCCAGCCGAAAGTCCCAGGGATTTGATGAAGCTTTCTTT.

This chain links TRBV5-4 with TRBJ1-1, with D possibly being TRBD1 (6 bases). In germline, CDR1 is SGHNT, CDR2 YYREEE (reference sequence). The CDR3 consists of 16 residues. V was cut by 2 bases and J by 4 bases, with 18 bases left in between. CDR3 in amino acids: CASSLVRWQGSTEAFF. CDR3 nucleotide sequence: TGTGCCAGCAGCTTAGTTAGGTGGCAGGGGAGCACTGAAGCTTTCTTT. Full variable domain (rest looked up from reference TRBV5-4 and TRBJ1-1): ETGVTQSPTHLIKTRGQQVTLRCSSQSGHNTVSWYQQALGQGPQFIFQYYREEENGRGNFPPRFSGLQFPNYSSELNVNALELDDSALYLCASSLVRWQGSTEAFFGQGTRLTVV.

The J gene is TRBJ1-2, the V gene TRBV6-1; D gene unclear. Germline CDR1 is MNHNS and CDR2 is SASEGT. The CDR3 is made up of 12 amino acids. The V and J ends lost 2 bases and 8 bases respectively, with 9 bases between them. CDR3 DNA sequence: TGTGCCAGCAGTGAACTCCGGAGCGGCTACACCTTC. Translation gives CASSELRSGYTF.

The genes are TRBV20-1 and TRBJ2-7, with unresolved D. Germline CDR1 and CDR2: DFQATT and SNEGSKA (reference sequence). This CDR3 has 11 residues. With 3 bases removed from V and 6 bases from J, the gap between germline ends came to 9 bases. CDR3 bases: TGCAGTGCTAGTAGAGGTGGCGAGCAGTACTTC. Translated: CSASRGGEQYF.

The CDR3 reads CASSPWGQGPPTNEKLFF. The CDR3 nucleotides read TGTGCCAGCTCACCTTGGGGACAGGGCCCCCCAACTAATGAAAAACTGTTTTTT. This rearrangement joins TRBV18 to TRBJ1-4; TRBD1 agrees at 9 bases. The CDR3 contains 18 residues. The trim removed 3 bases at V and 0 bases at J, leaving 8 bases unmatched. In germline, CDR1 is KGHSH, CDR2 LQKENI.

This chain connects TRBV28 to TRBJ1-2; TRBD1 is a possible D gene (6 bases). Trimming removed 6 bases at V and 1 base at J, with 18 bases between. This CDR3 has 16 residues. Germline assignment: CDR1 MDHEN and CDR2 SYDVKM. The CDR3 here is CASSSPGQLFNYGYTF. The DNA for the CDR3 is TGTGCCAGCAGCTCACCCGGACAGCTCTTTAACTATGGCTACACCTTC.

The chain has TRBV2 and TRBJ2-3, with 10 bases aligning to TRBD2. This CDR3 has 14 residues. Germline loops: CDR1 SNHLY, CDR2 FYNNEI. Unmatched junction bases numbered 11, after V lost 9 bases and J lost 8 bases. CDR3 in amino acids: CARTTSGALTTQYF. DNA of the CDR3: TGTGCCAGGACCACTAGCGGGGCTTTGACTACGCAGTATTTT.

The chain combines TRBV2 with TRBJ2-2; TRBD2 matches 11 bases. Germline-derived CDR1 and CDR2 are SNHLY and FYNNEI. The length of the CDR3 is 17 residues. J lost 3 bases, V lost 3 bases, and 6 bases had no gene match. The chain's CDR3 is CASSDSGRARDTGELFF. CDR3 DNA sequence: TGTGCCAGCAGTGATAGCGGGAGGGCCCGAGACACCGGGGAGCTGTTTTTT.

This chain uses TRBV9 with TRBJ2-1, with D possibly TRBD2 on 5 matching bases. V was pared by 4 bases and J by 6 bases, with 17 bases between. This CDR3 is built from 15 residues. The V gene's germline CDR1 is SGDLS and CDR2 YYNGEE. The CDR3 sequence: CASSPLGDRGNEQFF. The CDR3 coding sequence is TGTGCCAGCAGCCCGTTGGGAGACCGTGGCAATGAGCAGTTCTTC.